A single TCR beta chain is shown here with its context. The antigen is unknown. As to time point: neoterminal ileum biopsy at postoperative endoscopy, about 6 months after surgery. V dropped 5 bases and J dropped 0 bases, with 9 bases sitting between them. Germline values: CDR1 LNHDA, CDR2 SQIVND (reference sequence). The CDR3 has 14 amino acids. These data come from a study of T cell repertoires in ileal Crohn's disease. The wider study: Biopsies of the neoterminal ileum at postoperative colonoscopy form M6 samples. Overall study findings and caveats: The median delay to postoperative endoscopy was around 6.4 months. All patients with clonality above 26.8% had endoscopic recurrence.

Sequencing was performed with immunoSEQ multiplex PCR; in TCRdb, only in-frame clones are kept and a portion is missing. Of some 20,000 clones in the sample, around 70% are singletons; the top ten hold approximately 3.9%. This chain uses TRBV19 with TRBJ2-3; D is perhaps TRBD1 (5 bases). Input material: ileal tissue. This receptor was obtained from an adult with Crohn's disease. CDR3 sequence: CASSFDRSTDTQYF. For the CDR3, the DNA is TGTGCCAGTAGTTTTGACAGAAGCACAGATACGCAGTATTTT. Full variable domain (remainder filled in from reference TRBV19 and TRBJ2-3): DGGITQSPKYLFRKEGQNVTLSCEQNLNHDAMYWYRQDPGQGLRLIYYSQIVNDFQKGDIAEGYSVSREKKESFPLTVTSAQKNPTAFYLCASSFDRSTDTQYFGPGTRLTVL.